This T cell receptor (beta chain) was identified during a study of beta chain features in type 1 diabetes. TCRB transcripts that were expressed got sequenced, as all of the isolated RNA had been reverse transcribed. Average reads for naive, central memory and regulatory T cell samples were some 3.9 million. Data came from immunoSEQ multiplex PCR; TCRdb stores just in-frame clones and leaves some out. The profile shows about 900,000 clones, about 17% of them singletons. Regarding this clone: Its specificity is not known.

The V end was cut by 1 base, the J end by 2 bases, with 8 bases between. The CDR3 is made up of 14 amino acids. CDR1 and CDR2 (germline): MNHEY, SVGAGI. Post-sort purity exceeded 98% for all sorted populations. Whole-study findings and limits: Patients with type 1 diabetes showed fewer VDJ junction insertions and more deletions.

The chain combines TRBV6-5 with TRBJ1-2; possible D gene TRBD1, 6 bases. The specimen was naive CD4+ T cells from blood. The clonotype was recovered from a woman younger than 30 in good health. CDR3 sequence (DNA): TGTGCCAGCAGTTACTTAGACAGGAACTATGGCTACACCTTC. Its protein is CASSYLDRNYGYTF.